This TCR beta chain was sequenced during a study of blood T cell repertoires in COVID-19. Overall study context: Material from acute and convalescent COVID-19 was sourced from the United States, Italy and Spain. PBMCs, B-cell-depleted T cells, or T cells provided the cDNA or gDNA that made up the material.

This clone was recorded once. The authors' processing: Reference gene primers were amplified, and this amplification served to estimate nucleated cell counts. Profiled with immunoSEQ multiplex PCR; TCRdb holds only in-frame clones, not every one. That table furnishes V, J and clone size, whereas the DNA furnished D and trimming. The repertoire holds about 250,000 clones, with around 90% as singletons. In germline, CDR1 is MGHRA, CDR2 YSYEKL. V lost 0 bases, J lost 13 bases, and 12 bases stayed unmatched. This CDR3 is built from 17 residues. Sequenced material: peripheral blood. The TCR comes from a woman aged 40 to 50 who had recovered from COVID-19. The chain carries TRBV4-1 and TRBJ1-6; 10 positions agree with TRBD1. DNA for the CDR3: TGCGCCAGCAGCCAAGATCAGCAGGGACAGGGGAGTCTTCCCCTCCACTTT. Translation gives CASSQDQQGQGSLPLHF.